Below, 28 T cell receptor beta chains from the same sample are listed, as sequenced in a study of cytomegalovirus exposure and HLA in healthy donors. TCRdb keeps only in-frame clones here, not all; method: immunoSEQ multiplex PCR. This table has a few hundred thousand clones, nearly 90% appearing once. The sequenced material came from PBMCs. The receptors come from a woman between 18 and 30 years old in good health and CMV-seronegative.

The chain links TRBV25-1 to TRBJ2-7; TRBD1 might be the D (5 bases). This CDR3 contains 13 residues. V was cut by 5 bases and J by 3 bases, with 11 bases left in between. Germline V CDR1 and CDR2: MGHDK, SYGVNS. The CDR3, as DNA: TGTGCCAGCAGTTCGCCAGGGTTCTACGAGCAGTACTTC. Translating it yields CASSSPGFYEQYF.

Worth noting for this clone: Within the sample, other DNA sequences also encode this same CDR3. This chain links TRBV9 with TRBJ2-2, with 9 nucleotides matching TRBD1. In germline, CDR1 is SGDLS, CDR2 YYNGEE. V shed 4 bases, J shed 0 bases, and the junction held 4 bases outside the gene matches. This CDR3 contains 16 residues. In DNA, the CDR3 is TGTGCCAGCAGCTCCCGGACAGGGGCGAACACCGGGGAGCTGTTTTTT. Residues: CASSSRTGANTGELFF.

The gene calls are TRBV27 and TRBJ1-4, with D uncertain. Germline values: CDR1 MNHEY, CDR2 SMNVEV (reference sequence). The CDR3 consists of 14 residues. V lost 3 bases to trimming and J lost 0 bases, with 5 bases between them. CDR3 amino acids: CASSFGTTNEKLFF. The CDR3 nucleotides are TGTGCCAGCAGTTTCGGGACAACTAATGAAAAACTGTTTTTT.

This clone has just one count. J is TRBJ1-2 and V is TRBV5-1; TRBD1 aligns across 7 bases. Germline values: CDR1 SGHRS, CDR2 YFSETQ. This CDR3 is built from 15 residues. V lost 0 bases to trimming and J lost 4 bases; unmatched junction nucleotides: 6. The CDR3 protein is CASSLEQGEIYGYTF. For the CDR3, the DNA is TGCGCCAGCAGCTTGGAGCAGGGGGAGATCTATGGCTACACCTTC.

Only one count was recorded for this clone. The chain carries TRBV4-1 and TRBJ2-1; D remains unclear. The CDR3 is made up of 16 amino acids. Deletions cut 0 bases from V and 1 base from J, with 10 bases between. Germline CDR1 is MGHRA and CDR2 is YSYEKL. As DNA, the CDR3 is TGCGCCAGCAGCCAAGATCTGGCAGGTTCCTACAATGAGCAGTTCTTC. Translating it yields CASSQDLAGSYNEQFF.

This chain connects TRBV27 to TRBJ1-2; D possibly corresponds to TRBD1 (6 bases). The CDR3 sequence is 13 residues long. The V end lost 5 bases, the J end lost 1 base, and 8 bases lay between the germline ends. Germline CDR1 is MNHEY and CDR2 is SMNVEV (reference sequence). For the CDR3, the DNA is TGTGCCAGCAGTGCCAGGGGTAACTATGGCTACACCTTC. It encodes CASSARGNYGYTF.

The CDR3 nucleotides read TGCGCCAGCAGCTTCCGATCCCCAGGGGGAGGTCAGACAGATACGCAGTATTTT. Residues: CASSFRSPGGGQTDTQYF. This chain joins TRBV4-1 and TRBJ2-3, with TRBD1 as a possible D gene (7 bases). The V gene's germline CDR1 is MGHRA and CDR2 YSYEKL. The CDR3 is made up of 18 amino acids. V was trimmed by 5 bases and J by 3 bases, leaving 24 bases between them.

The chain joins TRBV28 to TRBJ2-7; possibly TRBD2 for D (6 bases). The germline gives CDR1 MDHEN, CDR2 SYDVKM. The CDR3 consists of 17 residues. V was trimmed by 5 bases and J by 2 bases, leaving 22 bases between them. The CDR3 DNA is TGTGCCAGCAGTCCCTGGACTACCCTAACTGGCACCTACGAGCAGTACTTC. Its protein product is CASSPWTTLTGTYEQYF.

This clone occurred many times. This sequence joins TRBV23-1 and TRBJ1-6; D gene unclear. TRBV23-1 is an ORF; its function is uncertain. Trimming cost V 4 bases and J 16 bases, with 14 bases left between them. The CDR3 spans 12 residues. The CDR3 region has the DNA TGCGCCAGCAGTCCCCATACACAAAGACTCCACTTT. Translating gives CASSPHTQRLHF.

The V call is TRBV4-1, the J call TRBJ1-1; the match to TRBD1 covers 7 bases. The germline CDR1 and CDR2 sequences are MGHRA and YSYEKL. V lost 2 bases and J lost 0; bases outside the gene matches: 9. This CDR3 comprises 17 residues. The CDR3 DNA reads as TGCGCCAGCAGCCAAAGAGGACAGGTCGGGATGAACACTGAAGCTTTCTTT. It is translated as CASSQRGQVGMNTEAFF.

The rearrangement joins TRBV18 to TRBJ2-7, with D possibly matching TRBD1 (5 bases). The V and J ends lost 3 bases and 7 bases respectively, with 16 bases between them. From germline, CDR1 is KGHSH and CDR2 LQKENI. There are 14 residues in the CDR3. CDR3 DNA: TGTGCCAGCTCACCCCCGTCCAGGGTCACGGAGCAGTACTTC. Protein product: CASSPPSRVTEQYF. The whole variable domain, remainder taken from reference TRBV18 and TRBJ2-7, is NAGVMQNPRHLVRRRGQEARLRCSPMKGHSHVYWYRQLPEEGLKFMVYLQKENIIDESGMPKERFSAEFPKEGPSILRIQQVVRGDSAAYFCASSPPSRVTEQYFGPGTRLTVT.

The V and J genes are TRBV27 and TRBJ1-1; D not resolved. The CDR3 totals 13 residues. From germline, CDR1 is MNHEY and CDR2 SMNVEV (reference sequence). The ends were cut back, 5 bases at V and 0 bases at J, with 7 bases in the middle. This CDR3 reads CASSLVLNTEAFF. The CDR3 region has the DNA TGTGCCAGCAGTCTAGTATTGAACACTGAAGCTTTCTTT.

V and J are TRBV13 and TRBJ2-7; 9 bases agree with TRBD1. Trimming removed 5 bases from V and 2 bases from J; junction bases left unmatched: 13. CDR3 size: 17 residues. Germline assignment: CDR1 PRHDT and CDR2 FYEKMQ (reference sequence). The DNA of the CDR3 is TGTGCCAGCAGCATTGACAATCCGGGACAGGGTGCCTACGAGCAGTACTTC. This translates into CASSIDNPGQGAYEQYF.

V usage is TRBV5-6 and J usage is TRBJ1-3; TRBD1 agrees at 9 bases. J lost 8 bases, V lost 4 bases, and 7 bases had no gene match. This CDR3 has 14 amino acids. Germline-derived CDR1 and CDR2 are SGHDT and YYEEEE. The CDR3 nucleotides are TGTGCCAGCAGCAGAGGGACAGGGATTCACACCATATATTTT. Translating it yields CASSRGTGIHTIYF. Full variable domain (rest looked up from reference TRBV5-6 and TRBJ1-3): DAGVTQSPTHLIKTRGQQVTLRCSPKSGHDTVSWYQQALGQGPQFIFQYYEEEERQRGNFPDRFSGHQFPNYSSELNVNALLLGDSALYLCASSRGTGIHTIYFGEGSWLTVV.

J is TRBJ1-6 and V is TRBV5-6; no reliable D call. Trimming removed 3 bases at V and 7 bases at J, with 14 bases between. CDR3 length: 15 amino acids. Per germline, CDR1 SGHDT and CDR2 YYEEEE. Here the CDR3 DNA reads TGTGCCAGCAGCTCCAAATACAGAGCCAATTCACCCCTCCACTTT. This encodes CASSSKYRANSPLHF.

The rearrangement links TRBV5-8 to TRBJ1-4; TRBD1 aligns across 7 bases. The CDR3 spans 16 residues. J gave up 4 bases and V 6 bases, and 12 bases lay outside the gene matches. CDR1 and CDR2 (germline): SGHTS, YDEGEE. The CDR3 nucleotides read TGTGCCAGCAACACATGGACAGGCCTATTTAATGAAAAACTGTTTTTT. Translated: CASNTWTGLFNEKLFF.

This clone was detected once. In DNA, the CDR3 is TGTGCCAGCAATAACAGGGGAAATGTCAATCAGCCCCAGCATTTT. Its protein is CASNNRGNVNQPQHF. The V call is TRBV6-1, the J call TRBJ1-5, with 7 bases identical to TRBD1. In germline, CDR1 is MNHNS, CDR2 SASEGT. This CDR3 comprises 15 residues. Trimming cost V 7 bases and J 3 bases; bases outside gene matches: 9.

The chain has TRBV9 and TRBJ2-3; possible D gene TRBD1, 6 bases. Germline V gene sequence: CDR1 SGDLS, CDR2 YYNGEE. CDR3 length equals 16 residues. Trimming stripped 4 bases from V and 3 bases from J, with 18 bases between. For the CDR3, the DNA is TGTGCCAGCAGCCCTAGTACAGGGATGGGGACAGATACGCAGTATTTT. This codes for CASSPSTGMGTDTQYF.

The rearrangement uses TRBV5-1 and TRBJ1-1; a weak D match, TRBD1 (6 bases). Trimming shortened V by 4 bases and J by 1 base, and 11 bases separated the two germline ends. The germline V gene has CDR1 SGHRS and CDR2 YFSETQ. The CDR3 has 14 amino acids. The DNA for the CDR3 is TGCGCCAGCAGCGGTGGGACAACGAACACTGAAGCTTTCTTT. Residues: CASSGGTTNTEAFF.

This clone is a singleton in its sample. This sequence joins TRBV6-5 and TRBJ1-3; possible D gene TRBD1, 6 bases. V was trimmed by 5 bases and J by 2 bases, leaving 7 bases between them. Germline assignment: CDR1 MNHEY and CDR2 SVGAGI. The CDR3 spans 13 residues. The CDR3 sequence is CASSRTAGNTIYF. The CDR3 coding sequence is TGTGCCAGCAGTCGGACAGCTGGAAACACCATATATTTT.

The genes are TRBV10-2 and TRBJ2-7, with 9 bases aligning to TRBD1. The V gene's germline CDR1 is WSHSY and CDR2 SAAADI. The CDR3 contains 14 residues. J lost 3 bases, V lost 6 bases, and 6 bases had no gene match. The chain's CDR3 is CASRWGTGRYEQYV. The CDR3 DNA sequence: TGCGCCAGCAGGTGGGGGACAGGGCGCTACGAGCAGTACGTC.

This clone was detected a few times. The chain links TRBV6-6 to TRBJ1-5, with D maybe TRBD1 (6 bases). V was cut by 7 bases and J by 7 bases, with 14 bases left in between. The CDR3 covers 13 residues. From germline, CDR1 is MNHNY and CDR2 SVGAGI (reference sequence). The DNA for the CDR3 is TGTGCCAGCACGACAGGAGCTCAACAGCCCCAGCATTTT. Translating gives CASTTGAQQPQHF.

This chain joins TRBV28 and TRBJ1-1; tentatively, D is TRBD1 (6 bases). V was shortened by 3 bases and J by 4 bases, with 12 bases between the two germline ends. Germline V lookup: CDR1 MDHEN, CDR2 SYDVKM. CDR3 length equals 14 residues. The CDR3 here is CASSLSRGGTEAFF. The CDR3 nucleotides are TGTGCCAGCAGTTTGAGTAGGGGGGGCACTGAAGCTTTCTTT.

This chain links TRBV2 with TRBJ1-2; D is possibly TRBD1 (6 bases). The CDR3 loop spans 15 amino acids. The germline gives CDR1 SNHLY, CDR2 FYNNEI. Trimming took off 5 bases at V and 4 bases at J, with 17 bases between the two ends. CDR3 protein: CASSNRDTGGYGYTF. The CDR3 bases are TGTGCCAGCAGTAACCGGGACACCGGAGGCTATGGCTACACCTTC.

The V call is TRBV15, the J call TRBJ1-1, with a weak D call TRBD1 (6 bases). V dropped 4 bases and J dropped 2 bases, with 11 bases sitting between them. CDR1 is LNHNV and CDR2 is YYDKDF in the germline V gene (reference sequence). This CDR3 contains 14 residues. CDR3 coding DNA: TGTGCCACCAGCATTCGGGACACTAACACTGAAGCTTTCTTT. It codes for CATSIRDTNTEAFF.

The CDR3 loop reads CASSQEAGLGYTF. The CDR3 nucleotides read TGTGCCAGCAGCCAAGAGGCAGGGTTGGGCTACACCTTC. The chain employs TRBV14 and TRBJ1-2; a possible D gene is TRBD1 (5 bases). The V gene's germline CDR1 is SGHDN and CDR2 FVKESK. V lost 0 bases, J lost 8 bases, and 10 bases lay in between. CDR3 length equals 13 residues.

This clone came up a few times. The chain carries TRBV27 and TRBJ1-5, with 8 nucleotides matching TRBD1. J gave up 3 bases and V 6 bases, and 4 bases lay outside the gene matches. Looked up from germline, CDR1 is MNHEY and CDR2 is SMNVEV (reference sequence). This CDR3 region has 14 residues. The CDR3 DNA follows: TGTGCCAGCAGCCGGACAGGGAACAATCAGCCCCAGCATTTT. It specifies CASSRTGNNQPQHF.

This clone has just a few counts. At one end the junction does not follow the germline gene, possibly because of a read error. The V and J genes are TRBV28 and TRBJ1-6, with TRBD1 matching over 9 bases. The germline V gene has CDR1 MDHEN and CDR2 SYDVKM. The CDR3 length is 14 residues. DNA of the CDR3: TGTGCCAGCTTGCATTTACAGGGGACAGGGCAATTAGAATTT. Translated: CASLHLQGTGQLEF.